These 16 T cell receptor beta chains originate from one sample sequenced in a study of PD-L1 blockade in urothelial cancer. The time point was: peripheral blood 6 weeks after treatment start. The assay was immunoSEQ multiplex PCR, and TCRdb's table has in-frame clones only and misses some. The sample lists about 120,000 clones, around 90% seen once, with 3% to 4.5% in the top ten. Here the sequenced sample was PBMCs, taken around atezolizumab (anti-PD-L1) treatment. The receptors were sampled from a man between 60 and 70 years old with urothelial cancer.

V gene TRBV18 combines with J gene TRBJ2-3, with D possibly TRBD1 on 6 matching bases. CDR1 and CDR2 from the germline V gene are KGHSH and LQKENI. Trimming pared 3 bases from V and 4 bases from J, leaving 11 bases between. CDR3 length: 14 residues. The CDR3 DNA reads TGTGCCAGCTCACCTAAACAGGGCGCAGATACGCAGTATTTT. Translating gives CASSPKQGADTQYF.

V usage is TRBV7-3 and J usage is TRBJ2-1; 7 bases fit TRBD1. Germline lookup yields CDR1 SGHTA and CDR2 FQGTGA. With V trimmed by 4 bases and J by 3 bases, 12 bases remained unmatched. The CDR3 has 17 amino acids. The CDR3 coding sequence is TGTGCCAGCAGCTCTGGGGCGGTGAGGGGGCACTACAATGAGCAGTTCTTC. Protein product: CASSSGAVRGHYNEQFF.

This rearrangement joins TRBV9 to TRBJ2-1; TRBD1 matches 7 bases. This CDR3 spans 17 amino acids. Germline V gene sequence: CDR1 SGDLS, CDR2 YYNGEE. J gave up 4 bases and V 2 bases, and 12 bases lay outside the gene matches. In DNA, the CDR3 is TGTGCCAGCAGCGTCTACCCGAGGGGGCTTCTGTACAATGAGCAGTTCTTC. Protein sequence: CASSVYPRGLLYNEQFF.

The genes are TRBV5-5 and TRBJ1-6; no reliable D call. Germline loops: CDR1 SGHKS, CDR2 YYEKEE (reference sequence). The CDR3 spans 15 residues. The germline V and J ends were trimmed by 0 bases and 8 bases, with 12 bases remaining between them. In DNA, the CDR3 is TGTGCCAGCAGCTTGGCGCCCTCCCGGGATTCACCCCTCCACTTT. It encodes CASSLAPSRDSPLHF.

V gene TRBV28 combines with J gene TRBJ1-4; D not certain. The ends were cut back, 6 bases at V and 8 bases at J, with 19 bases in the middle. The CDR3 is 15 amino acids. From germline, CDR1 is MDHEN and CDR2 SYDVKM. CDR3 in DNA: TGTGCCAGCAGAGAGATCCCTGGGTATAGCGAAAAACTGTTTTTT. It encodes CASREIPGYSEKLFF.

This chain uses TRBV19 with TRBJ2-3; a weak D match, TRBD1 (7 bases). CDR3 length equals 16 residues. Looked up from germline, CDR1 is LNHDA and CDR2 is SQIVND (reference sequence). V lost 5 bases and J lost 5, with 20 bases in between. The DNA for the CDR3 is TGTGCCAGTAGTTTCCAACAGGGGACTTCGGGAGATACGCAGTATTTT. Protein sequence: CASSFQQGTSGDTQYF.

The chain employs TRBV7-8 and TRBJ2-5; the match to TRBD2 covers 10 bases. Trimming took 10 bases from V and 3 from J; bases not matched to a gene: 11. CDR3 length equals 15 residues. In germline, CDR1 is SGHVS, CDR2 FQNEAQ. This chain's CDR3 is CATAATSGQKETQYF. The CDR3 DNA is TGTGCCACAGCCGCGACTAGCGGGCAGAAAGAGACCCAGTACTTC.

The gene calls are TRBV18 and TRBJ2-5; the D gene is possibly TRBD1 (6 bases). Germline V gene lookup returns CDR1 KGHSH and CDR2 LQKENI. Trimming took off 1 base at V and 5 bases at J, with 17 bases between the two ends. This CDR3 is built from 16 residues. CDR3 bases: TGTGCCAGCTCACCACGGGCAACAGGGTTGTTTGAGACCCAGTACTTC. This sequence encodes CASSPRATGLFETQYF. Full variable domain (remainder filled in from reference TRBV18 and TRBJ2-5): NAGVMQNPRHLVRRRGQEARLRCSPMKGHSHVYWYRQLPEEGLKFMVYLQKENIIDESGMPKERFSAEFPKEGPSILRIQQVVRGDSAAYFCASSPRATGLFETQYFGPGTRLLVL.

The rearrangement uses TRBV7-2 and TRBJ2-1; D perhaps matches TRBD2 (6 bases). V lost 0 bases, J lost 8 bases, and 11 bases lay in between. The CDR3 length is 14 residues. Per germline, CDR1 SGHTA and CDR2 FQGNSA. CDR3 sequence reads: CASSLAGGEYEQFF. DNA of the CDR3: TGTGCCAGCAGCTTAGCGGGCGGGGAGTATGAGCAGTTCTTC.

The CDR3 is CASSLSTRNTEAFF. CDR3 sequence (DNA): TGTGCCAGCAGTTTATCGACAAGAAACACTGAAGCTTTCTTT. This rearrangement joins TRBV27 to TRBJ1-1; no definite D call. Trimming pared 0 bases from V and 2 bases from J, leaving 7 bases between. This CDR3 region has 14 residues. Per germline, CDR1 MNHEY and CDR2 SMNVEV (reference sequence).

This chain uses TRBV2 with TRBJ2-7; the D gene is possibly TRBD1 (5 bases). V dropped 7 bases and J dropped 4 bases, with 14 bases sitting between them. CDR1 and CDR2 from the germline V gene are SNHLY and FYNNEI. The length of the CDR3 is 13 residues. The CDR3 loop is CASMGTGPYEQYF. The CDR3 DNA reads as TGTGCCAGCATGGGTACAGGACCATACGAGCAGTACTTC.

The chain couples TRBV27 to TRBJ2-1; possibly TRBD2 for D (6 bases). The CDR3 spans 14 residues. Trimming left V 4 bases short and J 1 base short, with 8 bases between. Germline CDR1 MNHEY, CDR2 SMNVEV (reference sequence). The CDR3: CASSSTSSYNEQFF. The CDR3 region has the DNA TGTGCCAGCAGTTCGACTAGTTCCTACAATGAGCAGTTCTTC.

This clone was found a few times. CDR3 region: CASSFWWGRVGEQYF. In DNA, the CDR3 is TGTGCCAGCAGCTTTTGGTGGGGGCGCGTCGGTGAGCAGTACTTC. The chain couples TRBV5-5 to TRBJ2-7; maybe TRBD1 (6 bases). The CDR3 is made up of 15 amino acids. The germline V and J ends were trimmed by 2 bases and 7 bases, with 19 bases remaining between them. The germline gives CDR1 SGHKS, CDR2 YYEKEE (reference sequence). Using reference TRBV5-5 and TRBJ2-7 for the parts outside the CDR3, the full variable domain is DAGVTQSPTHLIKTRGQQVTLRCSPISGHKSVSWYQQVLGQGPQFIFQYYEKEERGRGNFPDRFSARQFPNYSSELNVNALLLGDSALYLCASSFWWGRVGEQYFGPGTRLTVT.

The rearrangement joins TRBV29-1 to TRBJ2-7, with D possibly matching TRBD2 (9 bases). The germline V gene encodes CDR1 SQVTM and CDR2 ANQGSEA. Trimming stripped 6 bases from V and 5 bases from J, with 26 bases between. The CDR3 is 16 amino acids. CDR3 loop: CSVGQGAGGRGHEQYF. CDR3 DNA sequence: TGCAGCGTGGGGCAGGGGGCGGGCGGGAGGGGCCACGAGCAGTACTTC.

DNA of the CDR3: TGTGCCAGCAGTTCCCCGGGACTAGCGACAGATACGCAGTATTTT. Its translation: CASSSPGLATDTQYF. V and J are TRBV28 and TRBJ2-3; 10 positions match TRBD2. The CDR3 spans 15 residues. The germline gives CDR1 MDHEN, CDR2 SYDVKM. After removal of 4 bases from V and 3 bases from J, the junction contained 4 bases not matched to a gene. The full variable domain, with the rest looked up from reference TRBV28 and TRBJ2-3, is DVKVTQSSRYLVKRTGEKVFLECVQDMDHENMFWYRQDPGLGLRLIYFSYDVKMKEKGDIPEGYSVSREKKERFSLILESASTNQTSMYLCASSSPGLATDTQYFGPGTRLTVL.

The chain carries TRBV6-5 and TRBJ2-2; D is uncertain. Germline CDR1 MNHEY, CDR2 SVGAGI. V lost 6 bases and J lost 7, with 9 bases in between. The CDR3 runs to 12 residues. CDR3 loop: CASRNRYGELFF. CDR3 DNA sequence: TGTGCCAGCAGGAACAGATACGGGGAGCTGTTTTTT.